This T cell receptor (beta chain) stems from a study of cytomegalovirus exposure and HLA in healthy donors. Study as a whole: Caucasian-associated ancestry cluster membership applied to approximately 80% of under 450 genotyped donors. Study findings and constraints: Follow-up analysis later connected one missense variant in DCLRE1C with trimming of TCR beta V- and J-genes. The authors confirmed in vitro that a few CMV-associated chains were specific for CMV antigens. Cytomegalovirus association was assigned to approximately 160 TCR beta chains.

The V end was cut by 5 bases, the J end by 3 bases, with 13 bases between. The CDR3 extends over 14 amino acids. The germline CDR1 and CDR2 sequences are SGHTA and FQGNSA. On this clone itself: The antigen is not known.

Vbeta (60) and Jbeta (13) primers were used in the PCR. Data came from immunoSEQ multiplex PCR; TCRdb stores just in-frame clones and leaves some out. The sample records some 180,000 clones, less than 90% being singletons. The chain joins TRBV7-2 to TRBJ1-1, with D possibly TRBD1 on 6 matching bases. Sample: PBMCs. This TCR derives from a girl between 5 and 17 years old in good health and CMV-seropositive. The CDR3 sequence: CASSPDRWDTEAFF. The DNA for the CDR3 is TGTGCCAGCAGCCCGGACAGATGGGACACTGAAGCTTTCTTT. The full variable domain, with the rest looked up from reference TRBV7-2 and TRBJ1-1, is GAGVSQSPSNKVTEKGKDVELRCDPISGHTALYWYRQSLGQGLEFLIYFQGNSAPDKSGLPSDRFSAERTGGSVSTLTIQRTQQEDSAVYLCASSPDRWDTEAFFGQGTRLTVV.